What follows are 15 T cell receptor beta chains derived from one specimen sequenced in a study of T cell responses to AZD1222 COVID-19 vaccine. Method: immunoSEQ multiplex PCR; TCRdb's copy keeps in-frame clones and lacks some. The table has some 150,000 clones, roughly 94% seen once. Source: peripheral blood, taken on day 0 of AZD1222 vaccination. The receptors stem from an adult in good health.

The CDR3 region has the DNA TGCGCCAGCAGCCTGGGACTGCCGAACCTCTACAATGAGCAGTTCTTC. As protein: CASSLGLPNLYNEQFF. The chain couples TRBV5-1 to TRBJ2-1; weak D call: TRBD2 (6 bases). The V gene's germline CDR1 is SGHRS and CDR2 YFSETQ. The CDR3 loop spans 16 amino acids. Deletions cut 4 bases from V and 3 bases from J, with 17 bases between.

The chain employs TRBV28 and TRBJ1-6; tentative D call: TRBD1 (6 bases). CDR1 and CDR2 (germline): MDHEN, SYDVKM. There are 16 residues in the CDR3. The V and J ends lost 3 bases and 0 bases respectively, with 9 bases between them. The CDR3 nucleotides read TGTGCCAGCAGTTTTAGACAGGACTCCTATAATTCACCCCTCCACTTT. Translated, it gives CASSFRQDSYNSPLHF.

The chain links TRBV28 to TRBJ1-6, with D perhaps matching TRBD1 (6 bases). Trimming took 5 bases from V and 13 from J, leaving 15 bases between them. CDR3 size: 13 residues. CDR1 is MDHEN and CDR2 is SYDVKM in the germline V gene. The CDR3 nucleotides read TGTGCCAGCAGTCAGAGACAGGTTCCCCCCCTCCACTTT. It encodes CASSQRQVPPLHF.

The rearrangement links TRBV25-1 to TRBJ2-2; TRBD1 matches 8 bases. CDR3 size: 18 residues. After removal of 0 bases from V and 0 bases from J, the junction contained 6 bases not matched to a gene. Looked up from germline, CDR1 is MGHDK and CDR2 is SYGVNS. CDR3 DNA: TGTGCCAGCAGTGAATATGGGCAGGGGGCTTCGAACACCGGGGAGCTGTTTTTT. As protein: CASSEYGQGASNTGELFF.

The V gene is TRBV3-1 (or the pseudogene TRBV3-2), the J gene TRBJ2-6, with D uncertain. CDR1 is LGHDT, CDR2 YNNKEL, per germline (reference sequence). The V and J ends lost 3 bases and 0 bases respectively, with 6 bases between them. The length of the CDR3 is 15 residues. As DNA, the CDR3 is TGTGCCAGCAGCCACTCGGGCTCTGGGGCCAACGTCCTGACTTTC. Translating it yields CASSHSGSGANVLTF.

J is TRBJ1-1 and V is TRBV28; TRBD1 aligns across 7 bases. CDR3 length equals 15 residues. Germline CDR1 and CDR2: MDHEN and SYDVKM. J gave up 1 base and V 7 bases, and 9 bases lay outside the gene matches. CDR3 nucleotides: TGTGCCAGCACCCCTACCAGGGGGAGGAACACTGAAGCTTTCTTT. This sequence encodes CASTPTRGRNTEAFF. Full variable domain (outside the CDR3, taken from reference TRBV28 and TRBJ1-1): DVKVTQSSRYLVKRTGEKVFLECVQDMDHENMFWYRQDPGLGLRLIYFSYDVKMKEKGDIPEGYSVSREKKERFSLILESASTNQTSMYLCASTPTRGRNTEAFFGQGTRLTVV.

The rearrangement joins TRBV30 to TRBJ1-2, with 7 positions matching TRBD1. Losses at the gene ends were 2 bases for V and 6 bases for J; bases not matched to a gene: 6. This CDR3 region has 13 residues. Germline V CDR1 and CDR2: GTSNPN, SVGIG (reference sequence). The CDR3 here is CAWSKTGANGYTF. The CDR3 region has the DNA TGTGCCTGGAGTAAAACAGGGGCCAATGGCTACACCTTC.

V usage is TRBV6-4 and J usage is TRBJ2-1; tentative D call: TRBD2 (6 bases). CDR3 size: 12 residues. Trimming removed 0 bases from V and 15 bases from J, with 12 bases in between. The germline V gene has CDR1 MRHNA and CDR2 SNTAGT. The DNA of the CDR3 is TGTGCCAGCAGTGACTCTAGCGGCCCTTCGTTCTTC. This encodes CASSDSSGPSFF.

The chain has TRBV2 and TRBJ2-6, with D hard to call. The V end was cut by 6 bases, the J end by 4 bases, with 7 bases between. The CDR3 covers 13 residues. The germline CDR1 and CDR2 sequences are SNHLY and FYNNEI. CDR3 region: CASRRSGANVLTF. The CDR3 nucleotides are TGTGCCAGCAGGCGGTCCGGGGCCAACGTCCTGACTTTC.

The chain recombines TRBV15 with TRBJ1-1, with a weak D call TRBD1 (5 bases). The CDR3 has 15 residues. Trimming shortened V by 1 base and J by 0 bases, and 9 bases separated the two germline ends. Looked up from germline, CDR1 is LNHNV and CDR2 is YYDKDF (reference sequence). The CDR3 loop is CATSRAGTVNTEAFF. In nucleotides, the CDR3 is TGTGCCACCAGCAGAGCCGGGACGGTGAACACTGAAGCTTTCTTT.

The chain carries TRBV2 and TRBJ1-2; D not resolved. The V gene lost 2 bases and the J gene lost 4 bases, with 8 bases spanning the gap. CDR1 and CDR2 from the germline V gene are SNHLY and FYNNEI. This CDR3 contains 13 residues. The CDR3 reads CASSELGSYGYTF. The DNA for the CDR3 is TGTGCCAGCAGTGAACTGGGGTCCTATGGCTACACCTTC.

This clone was counted a few times. The J gene is TRBJ2-7, the V gene TRBV6-5; possibly TRBD2 for D (5 bases). V was clipped by 2 bases and J by 0 bases, with 11 bases between them. The germline gives CDR1 MNHEY, CDR2 SVGAGI. The CDR3 runs 15 residues. The DNA of the CDR3 is TGTGCCAGCAGTTACCCTCGAGGGTGCTCCTACGAGCAGTACGTC. Its protein product is CASSYPRGCSYEQYV.

V gene TRBV13 combines with J gene TRBJ1-1, with no clear D. CDR1 is PRHDT, CDR2 FYEKMQ, per germline (reference sequence). Trimming removed 2 bases at V and 4 bases at J, with 5 bases between. The CDR3 runs to 12 residues. The CDR3 DNA is TGTGCCAGCAGCTTATGGGGCACTGAAGCTTTCTTT. This encodes CASSLWGTEAFF.

This rearrangement joins TRBV13 to TRBJ2-3, with 13 bases aligning to TRBD2. Germline trimming cut 3 bases from V and 0 bases from J; bases unmatched to any gene: 9. The CDR3 is 19 amino acids. Germline values: CDR1 PRHDT, CDR2 FYEKMQ (reference sequence). CDR3 residues: CASSFGPGLAGSSTDTQYF. The CDR3 DNA sequence: TGTGCCAGCAGCTTTGGCCCGGGACTAGCGGGGTCAAGCACAGATACGCAGTATTTT.

The rearrangement links TRBV4-1 to TRBJ1-6; D perhaps matches TRBD1 (6 bases). The germline V gene has CDR1 MGHRA and CDR2 YSYEKL. The CDR3 totals 13 residues. Trimming left V 7 bases short and J 8 bases short, with 12 bases between. The CDR3 spells CASKPGADSPLHF. In nucleotides, the CDR3 is TGCGCCAGCAAGCCGGGGGCTGATTCACCCCTCCACTTT.